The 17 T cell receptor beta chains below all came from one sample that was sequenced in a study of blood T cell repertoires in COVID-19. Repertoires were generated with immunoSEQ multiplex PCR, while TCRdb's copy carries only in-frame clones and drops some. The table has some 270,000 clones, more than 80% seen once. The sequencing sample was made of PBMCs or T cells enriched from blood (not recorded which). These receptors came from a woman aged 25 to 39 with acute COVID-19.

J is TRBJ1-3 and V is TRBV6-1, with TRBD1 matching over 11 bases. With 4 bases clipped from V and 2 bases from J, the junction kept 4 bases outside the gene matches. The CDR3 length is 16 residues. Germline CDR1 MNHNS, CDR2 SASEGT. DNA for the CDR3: TGTGCCAGCAGTGGAGGACAGGGGGCAGCTGGAAACACCATATATTTT. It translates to CASSGGQGAAGNTIYF.

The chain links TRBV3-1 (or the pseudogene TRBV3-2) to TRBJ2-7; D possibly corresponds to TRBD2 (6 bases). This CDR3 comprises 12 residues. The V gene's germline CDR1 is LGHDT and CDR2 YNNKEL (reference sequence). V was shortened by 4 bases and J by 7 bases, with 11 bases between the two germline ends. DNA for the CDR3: TGTGCCAGCAGCCCTTGGGGGGAAGAGCAGTACTTC. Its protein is CASSPWGEEQYF.

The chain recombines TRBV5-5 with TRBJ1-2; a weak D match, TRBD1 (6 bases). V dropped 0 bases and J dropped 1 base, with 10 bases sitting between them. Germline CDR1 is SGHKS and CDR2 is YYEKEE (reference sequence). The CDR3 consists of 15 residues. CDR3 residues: CASSLGQGLNYGYTF. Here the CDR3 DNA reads TGTGCCAGCAGCTTGGGGCAGGGGCTTAACTATGGCTACACCTTC.

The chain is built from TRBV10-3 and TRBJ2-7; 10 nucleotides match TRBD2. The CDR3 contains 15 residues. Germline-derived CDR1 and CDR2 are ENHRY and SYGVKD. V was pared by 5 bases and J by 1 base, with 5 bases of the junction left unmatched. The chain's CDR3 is CAISSSGSASYEQYF. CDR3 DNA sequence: TGTGCCATCAGTTCTAGCGGGAGCGCATCCTACGAGCAGTACTTC.

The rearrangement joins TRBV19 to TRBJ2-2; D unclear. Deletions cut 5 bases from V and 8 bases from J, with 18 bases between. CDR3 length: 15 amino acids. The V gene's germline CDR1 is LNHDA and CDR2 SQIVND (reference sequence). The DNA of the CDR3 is TGTGCCAGTAGTCCCCGACTGGATCTCATAGGGGAGCTGTTTTTT. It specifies CASSPRLDLIGELFF.

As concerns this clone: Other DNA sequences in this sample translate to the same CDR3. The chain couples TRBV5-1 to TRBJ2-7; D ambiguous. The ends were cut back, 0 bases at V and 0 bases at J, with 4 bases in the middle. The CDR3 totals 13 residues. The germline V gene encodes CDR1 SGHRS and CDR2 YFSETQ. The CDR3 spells CASSLESSYEQYF. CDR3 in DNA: TGCGCCAGCAGCTTGGAGAGCTCCTACGAGCAGTACTTC.

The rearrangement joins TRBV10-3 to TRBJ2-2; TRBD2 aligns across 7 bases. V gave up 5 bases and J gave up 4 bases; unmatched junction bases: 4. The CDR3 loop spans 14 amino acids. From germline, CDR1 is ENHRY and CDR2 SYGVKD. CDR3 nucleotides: TGTGCCATCAGTAGCGGGATAGCCACCGGGGAGCTGTTTTTT. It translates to CAISSGIATGELFF.

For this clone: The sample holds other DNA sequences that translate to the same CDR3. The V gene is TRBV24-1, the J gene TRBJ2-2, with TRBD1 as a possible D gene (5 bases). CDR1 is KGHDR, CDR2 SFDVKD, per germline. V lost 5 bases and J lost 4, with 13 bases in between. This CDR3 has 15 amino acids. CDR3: CATSGRGRGTGELFF. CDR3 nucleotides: TGTGCCACCAGTGGAAGGGGAAGGGGCACCGGGGAGCTGTTTTTT.

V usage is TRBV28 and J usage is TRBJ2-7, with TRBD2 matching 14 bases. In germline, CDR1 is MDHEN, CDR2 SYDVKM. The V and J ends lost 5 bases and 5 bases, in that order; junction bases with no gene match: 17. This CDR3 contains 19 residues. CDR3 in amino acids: CASSHRQGTSGRVIHEQYF. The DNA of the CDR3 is TGTGCCAGCAGTCACCGACAGGGGACTAGCGGGAGAGTAATTCACGAGCAGTACTTC.

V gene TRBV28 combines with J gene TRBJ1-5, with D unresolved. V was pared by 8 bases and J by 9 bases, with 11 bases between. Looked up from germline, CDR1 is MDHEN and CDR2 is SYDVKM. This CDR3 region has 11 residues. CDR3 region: CASGTIWPQHF. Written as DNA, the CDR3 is TGTGCCAGCGGAACTATCTGGCCCCAGCATTTT.

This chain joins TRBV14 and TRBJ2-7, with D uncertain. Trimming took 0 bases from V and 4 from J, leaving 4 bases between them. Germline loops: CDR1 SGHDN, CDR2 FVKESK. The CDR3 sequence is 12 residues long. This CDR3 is CASSQDYYEQYF. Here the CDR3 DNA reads TGTGCCAGCAGCCAAGATTATTACGAGCAGTACTTC.

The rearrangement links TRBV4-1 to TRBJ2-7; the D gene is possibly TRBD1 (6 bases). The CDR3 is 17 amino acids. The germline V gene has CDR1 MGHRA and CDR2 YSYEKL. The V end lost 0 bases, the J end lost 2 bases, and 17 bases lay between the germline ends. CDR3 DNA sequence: TGCGCCAGCAGCCAAGATAATCAGGACAGAACCCCCTACGAGCAGTACTTC. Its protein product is CASSQDNQDRTPYEQYF.

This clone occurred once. CDR3 DNA: TGCGCCAGCAGCCCGGAACTAGCGGGAGTTCATGAGCAGTTCTTC. This translates into CASSPELAGVHEQFF. The rearrangement uses TRBV5-1 and TRBJ2-1, with 11 bases matching TRBD2. This CDR3 contains 15 residues. Trimming removed 4 bases from V and 8 bases from J; junction bases left unmatched: 8. CDR1 is SGHRS, CDR2 YFSETQ, per germline.

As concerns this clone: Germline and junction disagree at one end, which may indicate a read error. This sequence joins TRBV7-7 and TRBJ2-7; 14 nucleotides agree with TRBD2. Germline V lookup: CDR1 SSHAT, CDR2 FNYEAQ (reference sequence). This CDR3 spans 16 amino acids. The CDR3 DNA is TGTGCTAGCAGCCCAGGACTAGCGGGAGGAGTTTACGAGCAGTACTTC. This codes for CASSPGLAGGVYEQYF.

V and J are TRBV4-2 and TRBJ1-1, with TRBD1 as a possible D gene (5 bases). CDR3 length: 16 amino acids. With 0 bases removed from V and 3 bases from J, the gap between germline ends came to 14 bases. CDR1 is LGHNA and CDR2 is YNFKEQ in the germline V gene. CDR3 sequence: CASSQELTGTYTEAFF. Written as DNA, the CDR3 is TGTGCCAGCAGCCAAGAGCTAACAGGAACCTACACTGAAGCTTTCTTT.

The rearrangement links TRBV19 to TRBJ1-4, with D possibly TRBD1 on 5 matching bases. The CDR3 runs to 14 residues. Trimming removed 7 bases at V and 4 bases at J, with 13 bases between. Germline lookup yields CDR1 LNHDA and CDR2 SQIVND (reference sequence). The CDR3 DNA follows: TGTGCCAGTACCCTGGACACGCTTAATGAAAAACTGTTTTTT. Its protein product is CASTLDTLNEKLFF.

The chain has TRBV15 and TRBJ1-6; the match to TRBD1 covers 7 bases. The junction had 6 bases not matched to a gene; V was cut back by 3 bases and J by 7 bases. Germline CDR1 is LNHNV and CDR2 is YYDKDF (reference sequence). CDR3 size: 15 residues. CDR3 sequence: CATSSRQGQNSPLHF. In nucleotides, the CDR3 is TGTGCCACCAGCAGCCGCCAGGGACAGAATTCACCCCTCCACTTT.